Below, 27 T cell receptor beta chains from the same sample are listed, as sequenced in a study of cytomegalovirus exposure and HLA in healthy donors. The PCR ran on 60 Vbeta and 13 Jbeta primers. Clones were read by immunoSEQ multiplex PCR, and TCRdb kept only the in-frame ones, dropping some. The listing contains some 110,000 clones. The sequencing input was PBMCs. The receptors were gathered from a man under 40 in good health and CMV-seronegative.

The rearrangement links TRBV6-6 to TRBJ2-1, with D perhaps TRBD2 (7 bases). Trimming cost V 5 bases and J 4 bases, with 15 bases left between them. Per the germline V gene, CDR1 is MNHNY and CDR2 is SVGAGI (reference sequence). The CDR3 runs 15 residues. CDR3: CASSNPKGGYNEQFF. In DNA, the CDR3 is TGTGCCAGCAGTAACCCCAAGGGGGGGTACAATGAGCAGTTCTTC.

This chain's CDR3 is CASRYRVGETQYF. The CDR3 DNA sequence: TGTGCCAGCAGATACAGGGTAGGGGAGACCCAGTACTTC. This rearrangement joins TRBV7-2 to TRBJ2-5; possibly TRBD1 for D (6 bases). CDR1 and CDR2 from the germline V gene are SGHTA and FQGNSA. CDR3 length: 13 amino acids. V was clipped by 6 bases and J by 5 bases, with 13 bases between them.

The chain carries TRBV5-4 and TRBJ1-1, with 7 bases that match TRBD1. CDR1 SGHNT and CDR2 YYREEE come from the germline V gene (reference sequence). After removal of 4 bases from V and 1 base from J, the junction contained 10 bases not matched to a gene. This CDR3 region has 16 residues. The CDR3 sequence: CASSPHPRQGNTEAFF. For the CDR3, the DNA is TGTGCCAGCAGCCCCCACCCTCGACAGGGGAACACTGAAGCTTTCTTT. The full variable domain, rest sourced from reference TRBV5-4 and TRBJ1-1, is ETGVTQSPTHLIKTRGQQVTLRCSSQSGHNTVSWYQQALGQGPQFIFQYYREEENGRGNFPPRFSGLQFPNYSSELNVNALELDDSALYLCASSPHPRQGNTEAFFGQGTRLTVV.

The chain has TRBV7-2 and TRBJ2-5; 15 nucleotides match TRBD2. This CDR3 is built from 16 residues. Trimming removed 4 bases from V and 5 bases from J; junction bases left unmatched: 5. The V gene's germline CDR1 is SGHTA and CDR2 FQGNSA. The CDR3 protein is CASSSRTSGGDETQYF. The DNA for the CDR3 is TGTGCCAGCAGCTCCCGGACTAGCGGGGGGGACGAGACCCAGTACTTC.

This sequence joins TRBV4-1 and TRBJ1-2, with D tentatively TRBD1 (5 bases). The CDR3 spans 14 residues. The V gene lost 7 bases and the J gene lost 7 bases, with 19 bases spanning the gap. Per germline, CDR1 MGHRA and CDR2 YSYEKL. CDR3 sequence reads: CASTHVGGESGYTF. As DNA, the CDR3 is TGCGCCAGCACCCACGTCGGGGGGGAGAGTGGCTACACCTTC.

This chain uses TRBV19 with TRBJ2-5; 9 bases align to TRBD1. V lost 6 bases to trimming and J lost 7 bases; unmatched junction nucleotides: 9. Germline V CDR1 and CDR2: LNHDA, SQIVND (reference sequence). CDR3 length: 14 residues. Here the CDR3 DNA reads TGTGCCAGTAGAACTGGACAGGGGATGGGGACCCAGTACTTC. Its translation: CASRTGQGMGTQYF. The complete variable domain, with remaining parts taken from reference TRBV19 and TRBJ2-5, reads DGGITQSPKYLFRKEGQNVTLSCEQNLNHDAMYWYRQDPGQGLRLIYYSQIVNDFQKGDIAEGYSVSREKKESFPLTVTSAQKNPTAFYLCASRTGQGMGTQYFGPGTRLLVL.

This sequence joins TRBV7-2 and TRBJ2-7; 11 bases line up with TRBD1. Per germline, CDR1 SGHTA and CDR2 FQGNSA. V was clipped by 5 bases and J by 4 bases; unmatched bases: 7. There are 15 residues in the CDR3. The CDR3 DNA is TGTGCCAGCAGCACCGCCGGGACAGGGGGTTACGAGCAGTACTTC. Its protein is CASSTAGTGGYEQYF.

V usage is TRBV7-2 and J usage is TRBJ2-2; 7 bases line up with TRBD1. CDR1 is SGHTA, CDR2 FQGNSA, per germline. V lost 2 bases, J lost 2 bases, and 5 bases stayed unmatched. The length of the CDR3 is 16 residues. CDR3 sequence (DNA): TGTGCCAGCAGCTTAACCCGACAGGGTAACACCGGGGAGCTGTTTTTT. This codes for CASSLTRQGNTGELFF. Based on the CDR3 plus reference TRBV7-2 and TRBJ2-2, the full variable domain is GAGVSQSPSNKVTEKGKDVELRCDPISGHTALYWYRQSLGQGLEFLIYFQGNSAPDKSGLPSDRFSAERTGGSVSTLTIQRTQQEDSAVYLCASSLTRQGNTGELFFGEGSRLTVL.

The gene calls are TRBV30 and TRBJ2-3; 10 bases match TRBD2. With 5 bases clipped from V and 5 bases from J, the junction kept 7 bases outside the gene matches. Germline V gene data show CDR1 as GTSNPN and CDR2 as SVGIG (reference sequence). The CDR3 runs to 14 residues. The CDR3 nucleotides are TGTGCCTGGGCCAAGCGGGGGGGCGGAGATACGCAGTATTTT. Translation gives CAWAKRGGGDTQYF.

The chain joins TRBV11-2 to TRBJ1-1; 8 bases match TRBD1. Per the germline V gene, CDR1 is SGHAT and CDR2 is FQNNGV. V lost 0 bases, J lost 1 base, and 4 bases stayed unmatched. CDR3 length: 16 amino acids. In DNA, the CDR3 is TGTGCCAGCAGCTTAGACTACCAGGGGGCGAACACTGAAGCTTTCTTT. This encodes CASSLDYQGANTEAFF.

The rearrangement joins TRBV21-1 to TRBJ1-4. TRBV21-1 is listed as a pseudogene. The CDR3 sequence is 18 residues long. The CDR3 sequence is CASSTSGRCNATNEKLFF. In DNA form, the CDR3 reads TGTGCCAGCAGCACCTCCGGGAGATGTAATGCAACTAATGAAAAACTGTTTTTT.

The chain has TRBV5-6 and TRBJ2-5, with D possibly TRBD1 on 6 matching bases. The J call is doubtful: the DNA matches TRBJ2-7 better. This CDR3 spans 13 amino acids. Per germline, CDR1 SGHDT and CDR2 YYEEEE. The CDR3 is CASTQGMNYEQYF. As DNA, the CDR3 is TGTGCCAGCACCCAGGGGATGAACTACGAGCAGTACTTC.

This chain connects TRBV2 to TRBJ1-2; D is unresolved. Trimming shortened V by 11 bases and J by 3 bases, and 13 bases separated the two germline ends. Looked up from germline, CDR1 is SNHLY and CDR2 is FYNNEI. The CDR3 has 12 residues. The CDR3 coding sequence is TGTGCCGGCCGTGGAGAATACTATGGCTACACCTTC. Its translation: CAGRGEYYGYTF.

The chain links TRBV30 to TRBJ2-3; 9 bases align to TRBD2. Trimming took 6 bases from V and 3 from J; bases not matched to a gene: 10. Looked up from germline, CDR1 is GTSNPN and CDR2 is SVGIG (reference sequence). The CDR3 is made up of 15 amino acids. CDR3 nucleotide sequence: TGTGCCTGCCCATCGGCGGGGGGGGCAACAGATACGCAGTATTTT. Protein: CACPSAGGATDTQYF.

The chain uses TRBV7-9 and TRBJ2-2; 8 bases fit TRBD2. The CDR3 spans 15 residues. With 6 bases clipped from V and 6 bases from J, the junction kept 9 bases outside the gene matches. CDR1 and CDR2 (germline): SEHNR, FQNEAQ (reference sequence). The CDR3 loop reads CASRQGGGPPGELFF. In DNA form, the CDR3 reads TGTGCCAGCAGACAAGGCGGGGGGCCCCCCGGGGAGCTGTTTTTT.

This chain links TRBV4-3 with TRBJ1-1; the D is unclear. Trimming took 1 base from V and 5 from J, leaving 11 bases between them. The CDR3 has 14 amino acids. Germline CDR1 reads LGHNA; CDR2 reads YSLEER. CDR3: CASSQAYSGTEAFF. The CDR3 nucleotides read TGCGCCAGCAGCCAAGCCTACTCGGGGACTGAAGCTTTCTTT.

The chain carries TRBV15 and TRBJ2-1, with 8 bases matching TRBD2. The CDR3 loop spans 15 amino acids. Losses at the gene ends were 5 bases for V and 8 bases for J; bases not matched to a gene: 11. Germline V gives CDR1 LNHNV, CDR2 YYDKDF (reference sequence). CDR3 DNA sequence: TGTGCCACCAGCTCCAGCGGGGGCGGGGTCGATGAGCAGTTCTTC. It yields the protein CATSSSGGGVDEQFF.

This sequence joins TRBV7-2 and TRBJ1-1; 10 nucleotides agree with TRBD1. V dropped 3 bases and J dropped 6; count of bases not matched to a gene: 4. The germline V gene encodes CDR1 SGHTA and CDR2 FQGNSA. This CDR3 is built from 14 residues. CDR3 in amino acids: CASSFWDRGPEAFF. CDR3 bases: TGTGCCAGCAGCTTCTGGGACAGGGGTCCTGAAGCTTTCTTT.

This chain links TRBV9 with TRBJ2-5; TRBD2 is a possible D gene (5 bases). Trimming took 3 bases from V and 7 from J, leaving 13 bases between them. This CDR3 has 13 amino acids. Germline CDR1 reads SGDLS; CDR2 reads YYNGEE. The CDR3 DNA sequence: TGTGCCAGCAGCGAAGTGACTACCGGGACCCAGTACTTC. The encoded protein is CASSEVTTGTQYF. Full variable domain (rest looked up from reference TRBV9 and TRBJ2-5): DSGVTQTPKHLITATGQRVTLRCSPRSGDLSVYWYQQSLDQGLQFLIQYYNGEERAKGNILERFSAQQFPDLHSELNLSSLELGDSALYFCASSEVTTGTQYFGPGTRLLVL.

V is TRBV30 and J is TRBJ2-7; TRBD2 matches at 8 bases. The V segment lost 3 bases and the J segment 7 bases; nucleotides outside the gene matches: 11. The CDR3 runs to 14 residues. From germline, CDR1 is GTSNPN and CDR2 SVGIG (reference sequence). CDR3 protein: CAWSNAGTRSEQYF. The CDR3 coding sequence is TGTGCCTGGAGCAATGCCGGGACTAGGTCAGAGCAGTACTTC.

The CDR3 is CASSLGGTSGGYEQYF. In DNA form, the CDR3 reads TGTGCCAGCAGCTTAGGGGGGACTAGCGGGGGCTACGAGCAGTACTTC. The J gene is TRBJ2-7, the V gene TRBV7-9, with 14 bases matching TRBD2. In germline, CDR1 is SEHNR, CDR2 FQNEAQ (reference sequence). V lost 1 base, J lost 3 bases, and 2 bases stayed unmatched. This CDR3 is 16 amino acids long.

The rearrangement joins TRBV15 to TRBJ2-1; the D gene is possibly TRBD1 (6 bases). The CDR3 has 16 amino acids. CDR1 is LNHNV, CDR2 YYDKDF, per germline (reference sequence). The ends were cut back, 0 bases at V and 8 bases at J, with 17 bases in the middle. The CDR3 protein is CATSRDRDTGFHEQFF. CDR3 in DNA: TGTGCCACCAGCAGAGATCGGGACACAGGGTTCCATGAGCAGTTCTTC.

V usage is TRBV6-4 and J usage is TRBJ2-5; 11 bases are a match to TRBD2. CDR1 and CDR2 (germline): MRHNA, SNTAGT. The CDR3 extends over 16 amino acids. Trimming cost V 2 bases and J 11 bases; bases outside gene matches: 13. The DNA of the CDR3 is TGTGCCAGCAGTGACCAGGCGACTAGCGGGGTAGGTGAGCAGTACTTC. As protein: CASSDQATSGVGEQYF.

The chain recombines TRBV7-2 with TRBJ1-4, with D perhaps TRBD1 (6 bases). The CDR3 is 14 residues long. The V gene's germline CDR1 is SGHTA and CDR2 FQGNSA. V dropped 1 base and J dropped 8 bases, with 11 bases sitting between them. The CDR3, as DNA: TGTGCCAGCAGCTTAGGGGGGCTGAGGGAAAAACTGTTTTTT. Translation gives CASSLGGLREKLFF.

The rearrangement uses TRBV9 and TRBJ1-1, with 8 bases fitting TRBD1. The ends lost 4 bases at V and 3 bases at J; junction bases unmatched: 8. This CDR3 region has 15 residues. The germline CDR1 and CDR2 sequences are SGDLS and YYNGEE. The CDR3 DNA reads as TGTGCCAGCAGCCTAGGAACAGGGGGGGACACTGAAGCTTTCTTT. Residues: CASSLGTGGDTEAFF.

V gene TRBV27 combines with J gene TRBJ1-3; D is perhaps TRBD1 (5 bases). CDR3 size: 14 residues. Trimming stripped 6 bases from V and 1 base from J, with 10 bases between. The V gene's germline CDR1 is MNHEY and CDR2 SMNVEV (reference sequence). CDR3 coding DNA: TGTGCCAGCAGAGGGGTATATTCTGGAAACACCATATATTTT. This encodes CASRGVYSGNTIYF.

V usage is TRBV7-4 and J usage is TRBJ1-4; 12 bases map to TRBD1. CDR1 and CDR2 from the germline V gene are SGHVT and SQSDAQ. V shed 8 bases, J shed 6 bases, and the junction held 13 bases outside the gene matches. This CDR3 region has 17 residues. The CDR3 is CASDRDRGRLSDEKLFF. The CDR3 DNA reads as TGTGCCAGCGACCGGGACAGGGGGCGCTTATCGGATGAAAAACTGTTTTTT.